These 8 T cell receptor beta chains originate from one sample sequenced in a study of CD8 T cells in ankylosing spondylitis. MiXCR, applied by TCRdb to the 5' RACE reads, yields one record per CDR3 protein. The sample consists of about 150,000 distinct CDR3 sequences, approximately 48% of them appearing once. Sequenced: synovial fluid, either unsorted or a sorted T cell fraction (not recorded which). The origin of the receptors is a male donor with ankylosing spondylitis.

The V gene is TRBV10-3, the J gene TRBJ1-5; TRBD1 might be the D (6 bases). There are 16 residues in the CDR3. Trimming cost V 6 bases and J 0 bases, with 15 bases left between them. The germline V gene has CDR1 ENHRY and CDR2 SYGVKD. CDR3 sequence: CAISTGTYYSNQPQHF. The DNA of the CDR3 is TGTGCCATCAGCACCGGGACATATTATAGCAATCAGCCCCAGCATTTT.

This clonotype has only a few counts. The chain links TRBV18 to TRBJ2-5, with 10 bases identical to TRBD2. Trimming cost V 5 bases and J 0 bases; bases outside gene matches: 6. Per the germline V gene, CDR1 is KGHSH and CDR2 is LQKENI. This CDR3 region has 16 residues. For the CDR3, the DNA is TGTGCCAGCTCATCGAGACTAGCGGGTAACCAAGAGACCCAGTACTTC. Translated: CASSSRLAGNQETQYF. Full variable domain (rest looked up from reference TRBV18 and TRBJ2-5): NAGVMQNPRHLVRRRGQEARLRCSPMKGHSHVYWYRQLPEEGLKFMVYLQKENIIDESGMPKERFSAEFPKEGPSILRIQQVVRGDSAAYFCASSSRLAGNQETQYFGPGTRLLVL.

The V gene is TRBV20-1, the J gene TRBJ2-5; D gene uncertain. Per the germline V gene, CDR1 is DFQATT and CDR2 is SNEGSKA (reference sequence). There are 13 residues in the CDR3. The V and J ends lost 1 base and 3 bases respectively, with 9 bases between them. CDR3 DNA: TGCAGTGCTAGAGTCGGCGGAGAAGAGACCCAGTACTTC. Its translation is CSARVGGEETQYF.

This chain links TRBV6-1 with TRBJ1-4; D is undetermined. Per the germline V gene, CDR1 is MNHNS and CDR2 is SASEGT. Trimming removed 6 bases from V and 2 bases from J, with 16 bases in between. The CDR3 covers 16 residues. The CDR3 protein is CASSHRVGETNEKLFF. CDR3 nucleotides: TGTGCCAGCAGCCACCGGGTTGGGGAGACTAATGAAAAACTGTTTTTT.

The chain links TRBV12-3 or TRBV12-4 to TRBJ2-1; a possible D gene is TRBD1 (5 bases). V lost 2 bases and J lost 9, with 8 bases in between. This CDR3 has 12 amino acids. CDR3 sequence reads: CASSLQGAEQFF. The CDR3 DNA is TGTGCCAGCAGTTTACAGGGTGCTGAGCAGTTCTTC.

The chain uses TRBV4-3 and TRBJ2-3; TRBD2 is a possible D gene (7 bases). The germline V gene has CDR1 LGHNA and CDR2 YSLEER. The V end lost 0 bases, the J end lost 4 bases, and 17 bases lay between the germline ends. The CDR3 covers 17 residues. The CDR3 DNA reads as TGCGCCAGCAGCCAAGATGGGGGGGCGTACGGCGCAGATACGCAGTATTTT. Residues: CASSQDGGAYGADTQYF.

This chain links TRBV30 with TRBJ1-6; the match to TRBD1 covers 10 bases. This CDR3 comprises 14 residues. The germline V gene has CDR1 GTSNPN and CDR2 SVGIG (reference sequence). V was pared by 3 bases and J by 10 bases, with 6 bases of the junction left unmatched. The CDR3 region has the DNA TGTGCCTGGAGCGCCGGGACAGGGGCGTCACCCCTCCACTTT. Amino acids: CAWSAGTGASPLHF.

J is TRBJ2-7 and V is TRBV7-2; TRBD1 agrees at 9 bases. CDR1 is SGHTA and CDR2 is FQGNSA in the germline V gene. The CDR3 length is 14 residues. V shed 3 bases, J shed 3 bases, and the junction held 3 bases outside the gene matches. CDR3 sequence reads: CASSFWDRDYEQYF. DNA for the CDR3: TGTGCCAGCAGCTTTTGGGACAGGGACTACGAGCAGTACTTC. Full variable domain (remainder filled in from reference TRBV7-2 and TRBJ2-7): GAGVSQSPSNKVTEKGKDVELRCDPISGHTALYWYRQSLGQGLEFLIYFQGNSAPDKSGLPSDRFSAERTGGSVSTLTIQRTQQEDSAVYLCASSFWDRDYEQYFGPGTRLTVT.